Shown below are 18 T cell receptor beta chains from a single sample sequenced in a study of cytomegalovirus exposure and HLA in healthy donors. Clones were read by immunoSEQ multiplex PCR, and TCRdb kept only the in-frame ones, dropping some. The repertoire has tens of thousands of clones, nearly 90% of them found once; the top ten carry roughly 15%. Sequences were obtained from PBMCs. These receptors were collected from a woman younger than 30 in good health and CMV-seronegative.

The chain couples TRBV10-3 to TRBJ1-2, with TRBD1 identical over 9 bases. J was trimmed by 3 bases and V by 4 bases; bases with no gene match: 12. The CDR3 loop spans 17 amino acids. Germline lookup yields CDR1 ENHRY and CDR2 SYGVKD. CDR3 coding DNA: TGTGCCATCAGTGCCCCGCGGGGACAGGGAGGAGACTATGGCTACACCTTC. Its protein product is CAISAPRGQGGDYGYTF.

The rearrangement uses TRBV4-1 and TRBJ2-1; maybe TRBD2 (5 bases). V gave up 0 bases and J gave up 2 bases, with 11 bases separating them. The CDR3 runs to 16 residues. Looked up from germline, CDR1 is MGHRA and CDR2 is YSYEKL. The CDR3 bases are TGCGCCAGCAGCCAAGATCCGGGGTCAACCTACAATGAGCAGTTCTTC. Residues: CASSQDPGSTYNEQFF.

CDR3 DNA: TGTGCCAGCAGTTCCCAGGGGGCCTATAGCAATCAGCCCCAGCATTTT. Its protein is CASSSQGAYSNQPQHF. The chain employs TRBV2 and TRBJ1-5; 8 bases fit TRBD1. Germline V gene lookup returns CDR1 SNHLY and CDR2 FYNNEI. The CDR3 extends over 16 amino acids. With 5 bases clipped from V and 0 bases from J, the junction kept 6 bases outside the gene matches.

The chain has TRBV19 and TRBJ2-3, with 9 bases that match TRBD1. Germline V lookup: CDR1 LNHDA, CDR2 SQIVND (reference sequence). The junction had 7 bases not matched to a gene; V was cut back by 4 bases and J by 2 bases. CDR3 length: 16 amino acids. CDR3 sequence: CASSTGTGSITDTQYF. The DNA of the CDR3 is TGTGCCAGTAGTACGGGGACAGGGAGTATCACAGATACGCAGTATTTT.

This chain uses TRBV19 with TRBJ1-5; TRBD1 matches 10 bases. After removal of 4 bases from V and 4 bases from J, the junction contained 1 base not matched to a gene. Per the germline V gene, CDR1 is LNHDA and CDR2 is SQIVND (reference sequence). CDR3 length equals 14 residues. DNA of the CDR3: TGTGCCAGTAGTACGGACAGGGGGAATCAGCCCCAGCATTTT. This encodes CASSTDRGNQPQHF.

The genes are TRBV15 and TRBJ2-1, with D perhaps matching TRBD2 (5 bases). CDR1 is LNHNV and CDR2 is YYDKDF in the germline V gene (reference sequence). V dropped 1 base and J dropped 8 bases, with 15 bases sitting between them. The length of the CDR3 is 15 residues. CDR3 coding DNA: TGTGCCACCAGCAGAGGTTTGAGGGAAGAACATGAGCAGTTCTTC. Its protein product is CATSRGLREEHEQFF.

The rearrangement joins TRBV28 to TRBJ1-5; D might be TRBD1 (6 bases). V dropped 5 bases and J dropped 4 bases, with 18 bases sitting between them. The CDR3 is 16 amino acids. Looked up from germline, CDR1 is MDHEN and CDR2 is SYDVKM. The CDR3 is CASSPAVGGPNQPQHF. In DNA form, the CDR3 reads TGTGCCAGCAGTCCCGCCGTGGGGGGGCCAAATCAGCCCCAGCATTTT.

This chain links TRBV9 with TRBJ2-3; D gene uncertain. The V gene lost 0 bases and the J gene lost 0 bases, with 5 bases spanning the gap. The CDR3 runs 14 residues. Germline CDR1 and CDR2: SGDLS and YYNGEE. CDR3 sequence reads: CASSVAVSTDTQYF. CDR3 bases: TGTGCCAGCAGCGTAGCCGTTAGCACAGATACGCAGTATTTT.

This clone was detected once. The V and J genes are TRBV6-1 and TRBJ2-5, with 9 bases aligning to TRBD1. The CDR3 length is 15 residues. Losses at the gene ends were 5 bases for V and 5 bases for J; bases not matched to a gene: 9. CDR1 is MNHNS and CDR2 is SASEGT in the germline V gene. CDR3 region: CASSHDRGRMETQYF. The CDR3 nucleotides read TGTGCCAGCAGTCACGACAGGGGGAGGATGGAGACCCAGTACTTC.

V is TRBV15 and J is TRBJ2-3, with a weak D call TRBD2 (6 bases). The V gene lost 0 bases and the J gene lost 2 bases, with 9 bases spanning the gap. The CDR3 spans 15 residues. Germline CDR1 is LNHNV and CDR2 is YYDKDF (reference sequence). The DNA of the CDR3 is TGTGCCACCAGCAGAGACCGGGGGATCACAGATACGCAGTATTTT. Protein: CATSRDRGITDTQYF.

The chain uses TRBV28 and TRBJ2-7; 10 bases are a match to TRBD2. V dropped 5 bases and J dropped 5; count of bases not matched to a gene: 9. Per the germline V gene, CDR1 is MDHEN and CDR2 is SYDVKM. The CDR3 is made up of 15 amino acids. Here the CDR3 DNA reads TGTGCCAGCAGTCCAAGACTAGCGGGTAATAACGAGCAGTACTTC. The encoded protein is CASSPRLAGNNEQYF.

This clone was picked up one time. The J gene is TRBJ2-1, the V gene TRBV11-2; the match to TRBD2 covers 8 bases. Germline-derived CDR1 and CDR2 are SGHAT and FQNNGV. Germline trimming cut 3 bases from V and 4 bases from J; bases unmatched to any gene: 11. This CDR3 has 17 residues. CDR3 nucleotide sequence: TGTGCCAGCAGCTTCCCCCCGGGGGAGCGGGGGTACAATGAGCAGTTCTTC. This translates into CASSFPPGERGYNEQFF.

The chain combines TRBV25-1 with TRBJ2-1, with D possibly matching TRBD2 (6 bases). This CDR3 has 16 amino acids. Trimming took off 6 bases at V and 3 bases at J, with 18 bases between the two ends. Germline CDR1 MGHDK, CDR2 SYGVNS. The CDR3 protein is CASRGVIAEGYNEQFF. The CDR3 DNA sequence: TGTGCCAGCAGGGGGGTAATAGCGGAGGGCTACAATGAGCAGTTCTTC. The whole variable domain, filled in from reference TRBV25-1 and TRBJ2-1, reads EADIYQTPRYLVIGTGKKITLECSQTMGHDKMYWYQQDPGMELHLIHYSYGVNSTEKGDLSSESTVSRIRTEHFPLTLESARPSHTSQYLCASRGVIAEGYNEQFFGPGTRLTVL.

Only one count was recorded for this clone. The gene calls are TRBV21-1 and TRBJ1-2. TRBV21-1 is deemed a pseudogene. This CDR3 contains 17 residues. The CDR3 coding sequence is TGTGCCAGCAGCAACTGGGGGGGCTGGTCTTCTAACTATGGCTACACCTTC. Protein: CASSNWGGWSSNYGYTF.

The gene calls are TRBV19 and TRBJ2-2; 9 nucleotides match TRBD1. Germline CDR1 LNHDA, CDR2 SQIVND (reference sequence). V lost 5 bases and J lost 0; bases outside the gene matches: 10. The CDR3 is 18 amino acids. CDR3 in amino acids: CASSPGTGILANTGELFF. In DNA form, the CDR3 reads TGTGCCAGTAGTCCGGGGACAGGGATCCTCGCGAACACCGGGGAGCTGTTTTTT.

This rearrangement joins TRBV19 to TRBJ2-3, with 14 bases identical to TRBD2. V gave up 5 bases and J gave up 5 bases; unmatched junction bases: 27. Germline-derived CDR1 and CDR2 are LNHDA and SQIVND (reference sequence). The CDR3 has 23 amino acids. The CDR3 DNA sequence: TGTGCCAGTAGTCCCCGACTAGCGGGAGGGCCGGGGGCCCAACCGGGGGGAAGAGATACGCAGTATTTT. Translation gives CASSPRLAGGPGAQPGGRDTQYF. Variable domain in full (rest from reference TRBV19 and TRBJ2-3): DGGITQSPKYLFRKEGQNVTLSCEQNLNHDAMYWYRQDPGQGLRLIYYSQIVNDFQKGDIAEGYSVSREKKESFPLTVTSAQKNPTAFYLCASSPRLAGGPGAQPGGRDTQYFGPGTRLTVL.

The CDR3 sequence is CASKSGSGQADEKLFF. The DNA for the CDR3 is TGTGCCAGCAAATCGGGTTCGGGACAGGCCGATGAAAAACTGTTTTTT. The rearrangement links TRBV2 to TRBJ1-4, with TRBD1 identical over 8 bases. The J segment lost 6 bases and the V segment lost 7 bases, leaving 13 bases of the junction unmatched. Germline V gene sequence: CDR1 SNHLY, CDR2 FYNNEI. The CDR3 has 16 residues.

The rearrangement links TRBV19 to TRBJ2-2, with 8 nucleotides matching TRBD2. The V segment lost 5 bases and the J segment 6 bases; nucleotides outside the gene matches: 5. This CDR3 has 14 residues. CDR1 LNHDA and CDR2 SQIVND come from the germline V gene (reference sequence). Here the CDR3 reads CASSVGLVSGELFF. CDR3 nucleotide sequence: TGTGCCAGTAGTGTGGGACTAGTTTCCGGGGAGCTGTTTTTT.